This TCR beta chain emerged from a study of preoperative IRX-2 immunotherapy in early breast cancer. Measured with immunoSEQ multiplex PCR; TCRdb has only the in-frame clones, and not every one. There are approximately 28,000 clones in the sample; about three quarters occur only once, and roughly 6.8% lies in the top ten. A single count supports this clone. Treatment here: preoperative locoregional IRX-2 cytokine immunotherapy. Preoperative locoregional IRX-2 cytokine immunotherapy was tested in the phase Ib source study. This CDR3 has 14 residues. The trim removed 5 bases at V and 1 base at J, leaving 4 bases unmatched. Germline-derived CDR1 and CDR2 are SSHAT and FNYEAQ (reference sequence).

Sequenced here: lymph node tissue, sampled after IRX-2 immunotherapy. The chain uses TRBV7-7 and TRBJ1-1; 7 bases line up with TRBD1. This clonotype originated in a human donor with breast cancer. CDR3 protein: CASSRGQTNTEAFF. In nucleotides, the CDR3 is TGTGCCAGCAGCCGGGGACAGACGAACACTGAAGCTTTCTTT. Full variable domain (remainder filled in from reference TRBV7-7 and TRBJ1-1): GAGVSQSPRYKVTKRGQDVTLRCDPISSHATLYWYQQALGQGPEFLTYFNYEAQPDKSGLPSDRFSAERPEGSISTLTIQRTEQRDSAMYRCASSRGQTNTEAFFGQGTRLTVV.